One sample yielded the 12 T cell receptor beta chains listed below, sequenced in a study of shared clonotypes between healthy human individuals. The data were produced by immunoSEQ multiplex PCR, yet TCRdb's version contains in-frame clones alone and is incomplete. The sample yields 170,000 or so clones, 65% to 80% seen once. Sequenced material: memory CD4+ T cells sorted from blood. Specified subset: CD45RA-negative fraction. The source is a man aged 25-40 years in good health.

The V gene is TRBV2, the J gene TRBJ2-5, with 9 nucleotides matching TRBD1. The CDR3 extends over 16 amino acids. Germline loops: CDR1 SNHLY, CDR2 FYNNEI. V dropped 3 bases and J dropped 2; count of bases not matched to a gene: 7. CDR3: CASSDIRTGAQETQYF. The CDR3 coding sequence is TGTGCCAGCAGTGACATTAGGACAGGGGCGCAAGAGACCCAGTACTTC.

This clone was recorded a few times. The V call is TRBV6-1, the J call TRBJ2-7; unclear D gene. The V and J ends lost 7 bases and 1 base respectively, with 8 bases between them. The germline gives CDR1 MNHNS, CDR2 SASEGT. This CDR3 spans 12 amino acids. CDR3 nucleotide sequence: TGTGCCAGCAAGGATGTGTCCTACGAGCAGTACTTC. It yields the protein CASKDVSYEQYF.

This clone was found a few times. This chain links TRBV29-1 with TRBJ1-2, with D possibly matching TRBD1 (6 bases). CDR3 size: 12 residues. The V gene's germline CDR1 is SQVTM and CDR2 ANQGSEA. Trimming removed 5 bases at V and 8 bases at J, with 15 bases between. The CDR3 DNA follows: TGCAGCGTTCGGGGGGCAGCACGGGGCTACACCTTC. As protein: CSVRGAARGYTF.

The rearrangement links TRBV18 to TRBJ1-1, with TRBD1 matching 7 bases. CDR1 is KGHSH and CDR2 is LQKENI in the germline V gene. The CDR3 is 15 residues long. The V gene end was trimmed by 4 bases and the J gene end by 5 bases; junction bases not matched to a gene: 10. Written as DNA, the CDR3 is TGTGCCAGCTCACTAGCGACAGGGCCGAGGACTGAAGCTTTCTTT. Translation: CASSLATGPRTEAFF.

This clone was observed a few times. The chain is built from TRBV7-8 and TRBJ1-5, with 8 positions matching TRBD1. The CDR3 consists of 13 residues. Germline loops: CDR1 SGHVS, CDR2 FQNEAQ. J was trimmed by 2 bases and V by 8 bases; bases with no gene match: 2. The CDR3 DNA reads TGTGCCAGCGGCAGGGGGCGCAATCAGCCCCAGCATTTT. Residues: CASGRGRNQPQHF.

The genes are TRBV5-1 and TRBJ2-1; a possible D gene is TRBD1 (5 bases). The germline V gene encodes CDR1 SGHRS and CDR2 YFSETQ. The CDR3 totals 16 residues. Trimming shortened V by 4 bases and J by 3 bases, and 17 bases separated the two germline ends. CDR3 nucleotides: TGCGCCAGCAGCCCCTCGGCGGTAGGGGACTACAATGAGCAGTTCTTC. Translating gives CASSPSAVGDYNEQFF. The full variable domain, rest sourced from reference TRBV5-1 and TRBJ2-1, is KAGVTQTPRYLIKTRGQQVTLSCSPISGHRSVSWYQQTPGQGLQFLFEYFSETQRNKGNFPGRFSGRQFSNSRSEMNVSTLELGDSALYLCASSPSAVGDYNEQFFGPGTRLTVL.

The chain couples TRBV5-1 to TRBJ2-7; the match to TRBD2 covers 10 bases. The CDR3 totals 13 residues. With V trimmed by 4 bases and J by 5 bases, 3 bases remained unmatched. The germline gives CDR1 SGHRS, CDR2 YFSETQ. The CDR3 here is CASSRTSGHEQYF. Here the CDR3 DNA reads TGCGCCAGCAGCCGGACTAGCGGCCACGAGCAGTACTTC.

Turning to this clone: The junction departs from the called germline gene at one end, perhaps through a read error. This rearrangement joins TRBV20-1 to TRBJ2-7; TRBD1 or TRBD2 may be the D gene (5 bases each). The length of the CDR3 is 10 residues. The germline V gene encodes CDR1 DFQATT and CDR2 SNEGSKA (reference sequence). The CDR3 nucleotides read TGCAGTGCTTCCGGGGCCGAGGAGTACTTC. This gives the protein CSASGAEEYF.

The rearrangement joins TRBV29-1 to TRBJ2-1, with 9 positions matching TRBD2. In germline, CDR1 is SQVTM, CDR2 ANQGSEA. This CDR3 comprises 17 residues. V trimming: 7 bases; J trimming: 3 bases; junction bases outside the gene matches: 16. The CDR3 DNA sequence: TGCAGCGCCTACGTCCCCATGGGCGGGAGGGTCTACAATGAGCAGTTCTTC. Translated, it gives CSAYVPMGGRVYNEQFF.

The chain uses TRBV10-3 and TRBJ2-7, with D perhaps matching TRBD2 (7 bases). V was trimmed by 0 bases and J by 3 bases, leaving 21 bases between them. The CDR3 contains 18 residues. The V gene's germline CDR1 is ENHRY and CDR2 SYGVKD. The CDR3 region has the DNA TGTGCCATCAGTGAGTCTCTTGGGGGGCGGGAGCTAGACTACGAGCAGTACTTC. Encoded protein: CAISESLGGRELDYEQYF.

The chain joins TRBV10-3 to TRBJ1-1; D is possibly TRBD1 (5 bases). V was trimmed by 2 bases and J by 4 bases, leaving 11 bases between them. Looked up from germline, CDR1 is ENHRY and CDR2 is SYGVKD. This CDR3 is built from 14 residues. The CDR3 DNA reads as TGTGCCATCAGTGAGAACAGGATTCTCACTGAAGCTTTCTTT. Its protein is CAISENRILTEAFF.

This clone occurred a few times. The chain employs TRBV18 and TRBJ2-2; a weak D match, TRBD1 (6 bases). Looked up from germline, CDR1 is KGHSH and CDR2 is LQKENI. V lost 1 base and J 3 bases, leaving 12 bases between the germline ends. The CDR3 is made up of 16 amino acids. This chain's CDR3 is CASSPRAGVDTGELFF. The DNA of the CDR3 is TGTGCCAGCTCACCACGGGCAGGGGTAGACACCGGGGAGCTGTTTTTT. The entire variable domain, with the rest obtained from reference TRBV18 and TRBJ2-2, is as follows: NAGVMQNPRHLVRRRGQEARLRCSPMKGHSHVYWYRQLPEEGLKFMVYLQKENIIDESGMPKERFSAEFPKEGPSILRIQQVVRGDSAAYFCASSPRAGVDTGELFFGEGSRLTVL.